Listed below are T cell receptor beta chains from one sample, sequenced in a study of blood T cells in healthy people across ages. Using its own MiXCR run on the 5' RACE reads, TCRdb lists one record per CDR3 protein. Found here are about 2 million distinct CDR3 sequences, around half of them singletons; the top ten hold more than 2%. The sample was blood. The receptor source for this set is a woman aged 40 to 49 in good health. Each CDR3 is given with its conserved first and last residue. The order of the fields is J gene, V gene, D gene, clone size, CDR3 protein, CDR3 DNA. D genes are given only for firm matches. Clone size appears in some rows only: once, few, many, or a class for an expanded clone.

>TRBJ2-4|TRBV29-1|TRBD1|-
CSVEPPGQANTNIQYF
TGCAGCGTTGAACCACCGGGACAGGCGAACACAAACATTCAGTACTTC
>TRBJ2-5|TRBV11-2|TRBD1|-
CASSFVGGQVQETQYF
TGTGCCAGCAGCTTCGTCGGGGGACAGGTCCAAGAGACCCAGTACTTC
>TRBJ1-5|TRBV9|-|-
CASSVGTGWGQPQHF
TGTGCCAGCAGCGTAGGAACAGGGTGGGGGCAGCCCCAGCATTTT
>TRBJ2-5|TRBV18|-|-
CASSPAGGLQETQYF
TGTGCCAGCTCACCGGCTGGCGGGCTCCAAGAGACCCAGTACTTC
>TRBJ2-3|TRBV20-1|-|-
CSAFPGTGEDTQYF
TGCAGTGCCTTCCCCGGGACTGGCGAAGATACGCAGTATTTT
>TRBJ2-1|TRBV10-3|TRBD2|-
CAISLGLAGNNNEQFF
TGTGCCATCAGTCTGGGACTAGCGGGGAACAATAATGAGCAGTTCTTC
>TRBJ1-2|TRBV14|-|-
CASSPQRVYGYTF
TGTGCCAGCAGCCCTCAAAGGGTTTATGGCTACACCTTC
>TRBJ2-3|TRBV6-5|-|-
CASSAFPDTQYF
TGTGCCAGCAGCGCATTTCCAGATACGCAGTATTTT
>TRBJ1-4|TRBV29-1|-|-
CSTPHPSGHGEKLFF
TGCAGCACGCCACACCCCTCGGGACACGGGGAAAAACTGTTTTTT
>TRBJ2-6|TRBV6-2/TRBV6-3|-|few
CASLDPAGANVLTF
TGTGCCTCCCTGGATCCTGCCGGGGCCAACGTCCTGACTTTC
>TRBJ2-3|TRBV27|-|-
CASSPRESRTDTQYF
TGTGCCAGCAGTCCACGAGAGTCCCGCACAGATACGCAGTATTTT
>TRBJ2-3|TRBV27|-|-
CASSPLGGVEDTQYF
TGTGCCAGCAGTCCTTTAGGAGGGGTGGAGGATACGCAGTATTTT
>TRBJ2-1|TRBV3-1|-|-
CASSLLGYSSNEQFF
TGTGCCAGCAGCCTTCTCGGTTACTCGTCTAATGAGCAGTTCTTC
>TRBJ2-1|TRBV7-2|TRBD1|-
CASSPDRGHNEQHF
TGTGCCAGCAGCCCAGACAGGGGGCACAATGAGCAGCACTTC
>TRBJ2-5|TRBV27|-|-
CASSLYRELETQYF
TGTGCCAGCAGTTTATACAGGGAGCTCGAGACCCAGTACTTC
>TRBJ2-1|TRBV2|-|-
CASSWTLGQIHNEQFF
TGTGCCAGCAGTTGGACCCTCGGACAGATTCACAATGAGCAGTTCTTC
>TRBJ2-3|TRBV5-1|-|-
CASRFWGADTQYF
TGCGCCAGCAGGTTTTGGGGGGCTGATACGCAGTATTTT
>TRBJ2-7|TRBV7-2|-|-
CASSLGYRAYEQYF
TGTGCCAGCAGCTTAGGTTACAGGGCCTACGAGCAGTACTTC
>TRBJ1-6|TRBV12-3/TRBV12-4|-|-
CASSVSKVSPLHF
TGTGCCAGCAGTGTAAGTAAAGTCTCACCCCTCCACTTT
>TRBJ2-7|TRBV7-2|-|few
CASSLAVGGGWNEQYF
TGTGCCAGCAGCTTAGCGGTGGGGGGGGGCTGGAACGAGCAGTACTTC
>TRBJ2-1|TRBV6-5|TRBD2|-
CASSYEASGDNEQFF
TGTGCCAGCAGTTACGAGGCTAGCGGGGACAATGAGCAGTTCTTC
>TRBJ2-3|TRBV9|-|-
CASSVDSLTDTQYF
TGTGCCAGCAGCGTAGACTCCCTCACAGATACGCAGTATTTT
>TRBJ1-2|TRBV6-1|-|-
CASRMGGGNYGYTF
TGTGCCAGCAGAATGGGGGGAGGGAACTATGGCTACACCTTC
>TRBJ2-1|TRBV24-1|TRBD2|few
CATSPSGGGNEQFF
TGTGCCACCAGTCCTAGCGGGGGGGGTAATGAGCAGTTCTTC
>TRBJ2-3|TRBV27|TRBD2|once
CASSSHSGGAGTQYF
TGTGCCAGCAGTTCACATAGCGGGGGGGCTGGAACGCAGTATTTT
>TRBJ2-3|TRBV20-1|TRBD2|-
CSAPRTSGRTDTQYF
TGCAGTGCTCCAAGGACTAGCGGTCGCACAGATACGCAGTATTTT
>TRBJ2-7|TRBV20-1|-|-
CSACKRALAHEQYF
TGCAGTGCTTGCAAGCGAGCTTTGGCCCACGAGCAGTACTTC
>TRBJ2-1|TRBV27|TRBD1|few
CASSLPKTGSGYNEQFF
TGTGCCAGCAGTTTACCAAAGACAGGGTCAGGGTACAATGAGCAGTTCTTC
>TRBJ2-4|TRBV20-1|TRBD2|-
CSAGRGGPLAKNIQYF
TGCAGTGCTGGGCGGGGGGGCCCTTTAGCCAAAAACATTCAGTACTTC
>TRBJ1-6|TRBV7-2|-|-
CASSLDGAGWNSPLHF
TGTGCCAGCAGCTTAGACGGGGCAGGGTGGAACTCACCCCTCCACTTT
>TRBJ2-3|TRBV4-1|TRBD2|few
CASSRKAGGGGSTDTQYF
TGCGCCAGCAGCCGAAAGGCCGGCGGGGGGGGTAGCACAGATACGCAGTATTTT